This T cell receptor (beta chain) was recorded in a study of cytomegalovirus exposure and HLA in healthy donors (dated by TCRdb to the late 2010s). Concerning the study at large: In an earlier analysis of roughly 590 of the donors, 276 Gb of sequence data and 90 million to 130 million unique TCR beta sequences from about 180 million T cells were reported. Genome-wide SNP genotypes for about 65% of the 666 donors were used in a later genetic analysis, which treated that subset as a discovery cohort. Several DR-DQ haplotypes were handled as single units for association and clustering because linkage in the cohort was strong. All discovery cohort repertoires had been generated using a single sequencing platform. Among around 400 genotyped donors of the cohort, an average of around 220,000 unique TCR beta nucleotide sequences was sequenced per donor, of which 15% to 20% were non-productive. Roughly 300 gigabases of sequencing data and 91 million or so unique TCR sequences made up an early release that covered approximately 700 HLA-typed donors. In addition to the first cohort of 500 to 850 subjects, a separate validation cohort of 130 or so different subjects was used. Typing coverage varied by locus: roughly 620-630 donors for A, B, C, DRB1 and DQB1; roughly 520 for DQA1; around 610 for DPA1; roughly 450 for DPB1. To study patterns of TCR occurrence, a later analysis re-analyzed previously published TCR beta repertoires from around 700 donors and added high-resolution HLA genotyping. An earlier analysis of approximately 640 of the donors applied high-throughput TCR beta sequencing to assess whether each TCR beta V gene segment acted as functional or pseudogenic. High-throughput TCR immunosequencing, statistical association of individual TCRs with disease status, and machine learning were combined to predict cytomegalovirus infection status. Both class I and class II loci were covered by HLA typing, at four-digit resolution. Among the roughly 390 genotyped donors, under 90% belonged to the genetic ancestry cluster associated with self-reported Caucasian donors. The T cell repertoires of several hundred subjects were profiled by immunosequencing and related to cytomegalovirus serostatus. Donor age, sex, ethnicity and CMV serostatus were compiled together with the repertoire data. The study was designed to test whether signatures of past pathogen exposure could be identified by cataloging public T cell receptors. Rather than drawing on any new phenotypic data, the later analysis identified candidate immune exposures from TCR beta sequences and the way those sequences occurred across donors.

Results the study describes overall, beyond this receptor: A few of the identified cytomegalovirus-associated TCR beta chains were confirmed in vitro to be specific for cytomegalovirus antigens. Broadly in line with IMGT annotations, most TCR beta V segments showed up in productive rearrangements about 87% or about 30% of the time in an earlier analysis of 587 of the donors. In both the original and validation cohorts, the classifier was reported to diagnose cytomegalovirus status with high specificity and sensitivity. Compared with equally common non-associated chains, HLA-associated TCR beta chains in a later analysis were more clonally expanded and had lower generation probabilities. In a later analysis, the rate of TCR association differed among HLA loci, with DRB1 alleles having the most associated TCRs and HLA-C alleles having the fewest. A later analysis associated 15,000 to 20,000 TCR beta sequences with specific HLA alleles at a false discovery rate of 0.05. A cluster of highly shared sequence variants was judged likely to represent a technical artifact of the sequencing pipeline. Because some donors lacked HLA typing at each locus, the association tests relied only on the typed subset. Because counts were too low, more than 15 rarely observed V segments, including chromosome 9 orphons, were left out of the earlier analysis of a few hundred of the donors. A further reported finding was that TCR beta sequences accurately predicted the HLA-A and HLA-B alleles for most subjects in the first cohort. The presence/absence analyses assumed that sequencing depth was roughly uniform across donors, and that assumption may not be true. Assigning TCR associations to individual alleles was difficult when HLA alleles, especially DR and DQ, strongly co-occurred. Most TCR sequences were observed very rarely across donors, whereas some public TCRs were present in many individuals. Correlated functional status among segregating V segments might be attributable to linkage disequilibrium, but an unknown experimental factor could not be ruled out. The 87-base-pair reads could not distinguish some IMGT-functional V segments, including TRBV6-2 and TRBV6-3, so those segments were excluded. A later analysis found that most CMV-associated TCR beta chains appeared HLA-restricted, with HLA associations seemingly driven largely by CMV exposure. The only immune exposure information available for the cohort was CMV serostatus. The authors suggested that the approach could potentially be generalized to other disease states and immunological phenotypes. A later genetic analysis reported fewer N-insertions in productive TCRs among donors in an Asian-associated ancestry cluster than the approximately 700-donor mean. In the study, around 150 TCR beta chains were listed as associated with cytomegalovirus. An association between a missense DCLRE1C variant and V-gene and J-gene trimming of TCR beta chains was found in a later genetic analysis and replicated in an independent cohort. Only TCR beta chains were sequenced in this cohort, and the absence of alpha or paired-chain data limited detectable features. In a later analysis, several top co-occurrence clusters were reported to appear linked to parvovirus B19, influenza, CMV and Epstein-Barr virus.

Libraries were prepared through the immunoSEQ multiplex PCR assay. For the multiplex PCR, a mixture combining 60 forward primers for TCR Vbeta segments and 13 reverse primers for TCR Jbeta segments was used. A multiplex PCR assay on genomic DNA amplified the CDR3 region of rearranged TCR beta genes. Amplified TCR beta libraries were sequenced as 87-base-pair reads on the Illumina HiSeq System. Under the source paper's analysis protocol: A later analysis counted some 80 million unique TCR beta chains across the 666 repertoires, and some 11 million of these chains were shared by at least two donors. To remove PCR and sequencing errors, raw reads were error-corrected and collapsed into unique sequences using a nearest-neighbor algorithm that merged closely related sequences. To assign V, D and J gene segments, CDR3 sequences were aligned to IMGT reference sequences. For a sequence to be retained, a match of at least six nucleotides was required to both a V gene segment and a J gene segment. A rearrangement counted as productive if the CDR3 had no stop codons and remained in frame with V and J, and every other rearrangement counted as non-productive. CDR3 was defined by IMGT convention, running from the second conserved V-encoded cysteine to the conserved J-encoded phenylalanine. The earlier analysis of a few hundred of the donors excluded any sequence lacking an unambiguous match to a single V gene segment. In an earlier analysis of around 600 of the donors, V segments were called functional above 56.7% productive rearrangements and were called segregating when the between-donor standard deviation exceeded 5%. A statistical classification framework was built for diagnosing cytomegalovirus status from the catalog of TCR beta chain sequences. In a later analysis, V and J genes were assigned by comparing TCR nucleotide sequences against IMGT/GENE-DB human TR gene sequences. A later analysis assigned CDR3 sequences and most-parsimonious VDJ recombination scenarios with the TCRdist pipeline. A later analysis defined each TCR beta chain by its CDR3 amino acid sequence plus V-gene family, and excluded reads lacking a unique V-gene family. To address suspected cross-contamination and a sequencing artifact, a later analysis removed approximately 600 highly shared, low-generation-probability nucleotide sequences. In a later analysis, a clonal expansion index was calculated for each public chain from normalized within-repertoire ranks of inferred template counts. In a later analysis, generation probabilities were computed using a VDJ recombination model fitted to out-of-frame rearrangements, and the results were checked against IGoR. A later analysis scored TCR-TCR, TCR-HLA and TCR-CMV co-occurrence with hypergeometric tests, applying a repertoire-size bias correction to TCR pairs. False discovery rates were estimated in a later analysis by permuting HLA or CMV assignments 20 times. In a later analysis, co-occurring TCRs were grouped using DBSCAN, and TCRdist sequence similarity was added for clustering within HLA-allele-positive subsets. For co-occurrence clustering, repertoires with fewer than 30,000 or more than 120,000 public chains were excluded, along with five repertoires with anomalous nucleotide sharing. Entries here come from immuneACCESS through TCRdb and include only in-frame sequences with V and J called. Some clones fail to appear in such tables; in the studies checked, an unresolved V gene covers under half of the shortfall, and the cause of the remainder is unknown. That table supplies the V and J calls and clone size; D and trimming were determined from the DNA. The sample has 110,000 to 150,000 clones on record, around 86% of them singletons. Together, the top ten hold 1.2% of the sample.

CDR1 and CDR2 were assigned from the germline V gene as SGHRS and YFSETQ. Deletion took 2 bases off V and 2 bases off J, with a span of 19 bases between the germline ends. The CDR3 contains 17 residues, cysteine and phenylalanine counted. Kept here is only the CDR3 DNA, which spans 51 bases and is read in frame from base 1. The cohort was made up of approximately 670 healthy bone marrow donors. All cohort members were sampled while nominally healthy, although unrecorded immune exposures were likely present. The donor was CMV seronegative and belonged to the group of 352 seronegative cohort members. A peripheral blood sample was provided by each donor, and peripheral blood mononuclear cells were used for TCR beta sequencing. The Qiagen DNeasy Blood Extraction Kit was used to extract genomic DNA from the blood cell samples. In regard to this clone: What this receptor recognizes is not known. The record has no base qualities; no much larger clone is one base away.

The source of this sequence is a female donor in good health and CMV-seronegative. Input material: PBMCs. Recombination connected TRBV5-1 to TRBJ2-5; TRBD1 is possibly the D segment (5 matching bases). Here is the DNA: TGCGCCAGCAGCTTACCCAGGGATGGATTCGCGCAAGAGACCCAGTACTTC. It is translated as CASSLPRDGFAQETQYF.